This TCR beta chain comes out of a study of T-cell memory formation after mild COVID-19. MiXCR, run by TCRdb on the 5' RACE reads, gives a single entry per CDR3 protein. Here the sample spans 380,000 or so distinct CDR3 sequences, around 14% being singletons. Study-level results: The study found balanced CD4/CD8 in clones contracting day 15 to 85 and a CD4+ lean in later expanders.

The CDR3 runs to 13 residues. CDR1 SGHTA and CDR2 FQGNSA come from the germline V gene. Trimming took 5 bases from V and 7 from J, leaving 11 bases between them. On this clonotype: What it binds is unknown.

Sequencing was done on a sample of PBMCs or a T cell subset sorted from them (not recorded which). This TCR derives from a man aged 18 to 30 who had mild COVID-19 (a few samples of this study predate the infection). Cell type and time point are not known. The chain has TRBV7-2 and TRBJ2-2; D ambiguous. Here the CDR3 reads CASSPNLGGELFF. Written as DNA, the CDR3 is TGTGCCAGCAGCCCCAACTTGGGCGGGGAGCTGTTTTTT.